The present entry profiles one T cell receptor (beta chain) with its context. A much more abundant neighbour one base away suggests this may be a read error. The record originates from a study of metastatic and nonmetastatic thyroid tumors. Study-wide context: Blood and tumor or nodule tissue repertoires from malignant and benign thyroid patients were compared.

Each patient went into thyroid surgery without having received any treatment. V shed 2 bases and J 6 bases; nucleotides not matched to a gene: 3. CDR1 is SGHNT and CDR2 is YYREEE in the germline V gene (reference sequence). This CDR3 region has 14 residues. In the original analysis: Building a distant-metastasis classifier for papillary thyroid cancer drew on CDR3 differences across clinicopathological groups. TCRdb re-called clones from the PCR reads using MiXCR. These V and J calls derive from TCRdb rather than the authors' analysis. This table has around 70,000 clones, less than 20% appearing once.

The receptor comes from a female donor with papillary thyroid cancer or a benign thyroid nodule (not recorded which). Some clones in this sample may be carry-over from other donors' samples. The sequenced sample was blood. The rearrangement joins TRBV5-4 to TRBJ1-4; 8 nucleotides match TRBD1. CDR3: CASSLETGDEKLFF. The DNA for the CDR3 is TGTGCCAGCAGCTTAGAGACAGGGGATGAAAAACTGTTTTTT.